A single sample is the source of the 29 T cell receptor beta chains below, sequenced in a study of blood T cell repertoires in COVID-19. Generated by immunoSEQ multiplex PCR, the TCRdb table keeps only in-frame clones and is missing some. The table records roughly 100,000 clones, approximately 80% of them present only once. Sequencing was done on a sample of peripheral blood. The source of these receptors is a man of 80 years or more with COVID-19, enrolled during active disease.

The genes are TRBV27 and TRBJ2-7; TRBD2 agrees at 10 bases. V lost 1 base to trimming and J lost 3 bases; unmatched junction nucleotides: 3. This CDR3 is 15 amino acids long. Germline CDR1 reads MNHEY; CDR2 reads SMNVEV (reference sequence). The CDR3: CASSLLASGSYEQYF. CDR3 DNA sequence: TGTGCCAGCAGTTTATTGGCTAGCGGGAGCTACGAGCAGTACTTC.

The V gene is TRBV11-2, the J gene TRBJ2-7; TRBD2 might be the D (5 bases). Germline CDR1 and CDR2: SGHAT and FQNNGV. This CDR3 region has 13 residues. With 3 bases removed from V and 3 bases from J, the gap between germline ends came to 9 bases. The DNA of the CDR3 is TGTGCCAGCAGCTTTGGACTGTTCTACGAGCAGTACTTC. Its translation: CASSFGLFYEQYF.

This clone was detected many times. In DNA, the CDR3 is TGCAGCGCCAGAACGGCAGGACTGAACTATGGCTACACCTTC. It yields the protein CSARTAGLNYGYTF. The genes are TRBV29-1 and TRBJ1-2, with D hard to call. V shed 7 bases and J shed 2 bases, with 17 bases lying between them. The CDR3 consists of 14 residues. CDR1 is SQVTM, CDR2 ANQGSEA, per germline.

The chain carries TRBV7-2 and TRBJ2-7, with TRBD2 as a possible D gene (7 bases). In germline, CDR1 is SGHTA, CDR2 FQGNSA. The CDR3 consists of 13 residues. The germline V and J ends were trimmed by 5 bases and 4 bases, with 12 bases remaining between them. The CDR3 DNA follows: TGTGCCAGCAGCCCCCGGGGGGCGTACGAGCAGTACTTC. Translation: CASSPRGAYEQYF.

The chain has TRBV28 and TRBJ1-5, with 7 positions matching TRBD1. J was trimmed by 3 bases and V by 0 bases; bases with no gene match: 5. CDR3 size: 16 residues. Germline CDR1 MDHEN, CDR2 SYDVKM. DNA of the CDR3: TGTGCCAGCAGTTTATGGGCAGGGGGGCTCAATCAGCCCCAGCATTTT. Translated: CASSLWAGGLNQPQHF.

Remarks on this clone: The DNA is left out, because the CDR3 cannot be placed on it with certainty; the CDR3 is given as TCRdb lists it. CDR3 region: CASSTSRESHSYNEQFF. J is TRBJ2-1 and V is TRBV28; the D segment call TRBD2 is taken from the table without a DNA check. 17 amino acids form the CDR3, both terminal residues included. Germline assignment: CDR1 MDHEN and CDR2 SYDVKM.

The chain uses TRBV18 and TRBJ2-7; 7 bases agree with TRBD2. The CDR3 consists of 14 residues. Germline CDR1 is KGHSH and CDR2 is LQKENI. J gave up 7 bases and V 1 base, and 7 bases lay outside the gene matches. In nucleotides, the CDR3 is TGTGCCAGCTCACCACAAGCGGGGAGACAGGAGCAGTACTTC. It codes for CASSPQAGRQEQYF.

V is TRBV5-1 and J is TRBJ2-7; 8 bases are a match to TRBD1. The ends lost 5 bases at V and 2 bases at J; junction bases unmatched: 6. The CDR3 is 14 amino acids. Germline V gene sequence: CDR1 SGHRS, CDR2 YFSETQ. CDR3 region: CASSLRGPTYEQYF. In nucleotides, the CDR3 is TGCGCCAGCAGTCTCAGGGGGCCGACCTACGAGCAGTACTTC.

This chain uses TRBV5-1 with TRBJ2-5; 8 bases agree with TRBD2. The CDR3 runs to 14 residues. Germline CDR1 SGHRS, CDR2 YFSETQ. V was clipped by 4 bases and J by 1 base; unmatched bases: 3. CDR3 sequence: CASSTGGGQETQYF. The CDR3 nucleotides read TGCGCCAGCAGCACGGGAGGGGGCCAAGAGACCCAGTACTTC.

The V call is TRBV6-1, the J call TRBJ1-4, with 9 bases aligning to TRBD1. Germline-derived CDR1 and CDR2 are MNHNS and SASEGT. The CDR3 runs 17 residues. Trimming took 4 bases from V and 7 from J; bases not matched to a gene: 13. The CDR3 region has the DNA TGTGCCAGCAGTGCCTCTGGACTAACAGGGGGCGGTGAAAAACTGTTTTTT. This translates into CASSASGLTGGGEKLFF.

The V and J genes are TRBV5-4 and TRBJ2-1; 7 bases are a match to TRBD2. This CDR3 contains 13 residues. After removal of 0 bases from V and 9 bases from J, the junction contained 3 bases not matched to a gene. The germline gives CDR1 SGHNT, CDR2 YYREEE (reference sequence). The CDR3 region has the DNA TGTGCCAGCAGCTTGGGACTAGCAGGTGAGCAGTTCTTC. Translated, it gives CASSLGLAGEQFF.

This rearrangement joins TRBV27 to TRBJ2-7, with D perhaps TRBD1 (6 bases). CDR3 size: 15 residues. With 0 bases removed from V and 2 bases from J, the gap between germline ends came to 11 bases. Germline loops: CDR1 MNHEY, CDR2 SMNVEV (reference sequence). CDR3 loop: CASSLSPDRTYEQYF. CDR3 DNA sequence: TGTGCCAGCAGTTTATCCCCGGACAGAACCTACGAGCAGTACTTC.

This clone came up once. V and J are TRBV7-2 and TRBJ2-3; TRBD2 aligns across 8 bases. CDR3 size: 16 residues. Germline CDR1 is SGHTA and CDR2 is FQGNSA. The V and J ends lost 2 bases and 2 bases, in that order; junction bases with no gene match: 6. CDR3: CASSLMAGGNTDTQYF. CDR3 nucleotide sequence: TGTGCCAGCAGCTTAATGGCGGGAGGAAACACAGATACGCAGTATTTT.

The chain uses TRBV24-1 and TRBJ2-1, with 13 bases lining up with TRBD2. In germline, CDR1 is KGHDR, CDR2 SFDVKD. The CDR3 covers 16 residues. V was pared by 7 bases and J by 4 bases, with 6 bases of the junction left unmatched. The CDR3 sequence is CATSDRTSGSYNEQFF. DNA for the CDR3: TGTGCCACCAGCGATCGGACTAGCGGGAGTTACAATGAGCAGTTCTTC.

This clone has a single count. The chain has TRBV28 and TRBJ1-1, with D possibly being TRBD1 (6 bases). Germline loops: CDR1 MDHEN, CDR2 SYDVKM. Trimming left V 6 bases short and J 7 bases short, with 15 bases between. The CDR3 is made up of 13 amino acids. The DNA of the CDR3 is TGTGCCAGCAGAAATCAGGGGTATGGTGAAGCTTTCTTT. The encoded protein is CASRNQGYGEAFF.

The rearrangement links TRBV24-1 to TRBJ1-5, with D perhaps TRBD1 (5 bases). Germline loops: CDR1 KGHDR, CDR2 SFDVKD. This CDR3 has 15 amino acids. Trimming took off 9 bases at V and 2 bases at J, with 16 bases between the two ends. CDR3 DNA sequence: TGTGCCACCTCCAGTCGGGCGGGGGGCAATCAGCCCCAGCATTTT. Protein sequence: CATSSRAGGNQPQHF.

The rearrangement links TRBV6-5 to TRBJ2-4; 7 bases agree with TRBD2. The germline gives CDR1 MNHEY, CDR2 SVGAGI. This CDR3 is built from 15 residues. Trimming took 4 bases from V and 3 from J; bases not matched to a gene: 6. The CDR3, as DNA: TGTGCCAGCAGTTCCTCCTGGGACTACAAAAACATTCAGTACTTC. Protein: CASSSSWDYKNIQYF.

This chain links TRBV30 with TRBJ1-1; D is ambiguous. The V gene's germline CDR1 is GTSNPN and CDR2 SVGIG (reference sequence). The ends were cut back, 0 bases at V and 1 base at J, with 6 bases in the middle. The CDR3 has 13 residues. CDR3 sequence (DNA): TGTGCCTGGAGTGTGTACAGGAACACTGAAGCTTTCTTT. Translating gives CAWSVYRNTEAFF.

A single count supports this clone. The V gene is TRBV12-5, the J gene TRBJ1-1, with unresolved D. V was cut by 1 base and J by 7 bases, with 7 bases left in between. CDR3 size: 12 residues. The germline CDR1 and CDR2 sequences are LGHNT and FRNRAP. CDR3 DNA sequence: TGTGCTAGTGGTTTGGGGCGGGGTGAAGCTTTCTTT. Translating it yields CASGLGRGEAFF.

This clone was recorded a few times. DNA of the CDR3: TGTGCCATCAGTGGGGGGGAAAGTAACTATGGCTACACCTTC. Residues: CAISGGESNYGYTF. The rearrangement joins TRBV10-3 to TRBJ1-2; maybe TRBD1 (5 bases). The CDR3 has 14 residues. The V and J ends lost 4 bases and 1 base respectively, with 10 bases between them. Germline assignment: CDR1 ENHRY and CDR2 SYGVKD.

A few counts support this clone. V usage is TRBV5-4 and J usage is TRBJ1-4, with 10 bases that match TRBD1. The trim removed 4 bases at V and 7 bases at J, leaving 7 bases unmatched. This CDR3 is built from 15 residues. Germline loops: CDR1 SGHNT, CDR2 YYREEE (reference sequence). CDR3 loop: CASSRRQGALEKLFF. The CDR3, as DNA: TGTGCCAGCAGCCGCAGACAGGGGGCGCTTGAAAAACTGTTTTTT.

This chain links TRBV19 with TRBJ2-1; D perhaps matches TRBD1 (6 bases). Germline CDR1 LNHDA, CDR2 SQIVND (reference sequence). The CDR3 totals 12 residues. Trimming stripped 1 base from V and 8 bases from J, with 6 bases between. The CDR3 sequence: CASSIAGDEQFF. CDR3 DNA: TGTGCCAGTAGTATAGCAGGGGATGAGCAGTTCTTC.

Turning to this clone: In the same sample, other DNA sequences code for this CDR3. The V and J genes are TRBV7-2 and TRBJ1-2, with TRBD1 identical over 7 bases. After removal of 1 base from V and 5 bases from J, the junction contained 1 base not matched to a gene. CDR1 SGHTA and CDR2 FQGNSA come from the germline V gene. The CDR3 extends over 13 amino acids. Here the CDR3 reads CASSLGQGYGYTF. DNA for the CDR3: TGTGCCAGCAGCTTAGGACAGGGTTATGGCTACACCTTC.

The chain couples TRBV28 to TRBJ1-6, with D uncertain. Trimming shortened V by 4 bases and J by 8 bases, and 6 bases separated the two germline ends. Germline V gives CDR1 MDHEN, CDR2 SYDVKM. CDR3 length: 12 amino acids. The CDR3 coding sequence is TGTGCCAGCAGTTCGGGTGATTCACCCCTCCACTTT. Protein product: CASSSGDSPLHF.

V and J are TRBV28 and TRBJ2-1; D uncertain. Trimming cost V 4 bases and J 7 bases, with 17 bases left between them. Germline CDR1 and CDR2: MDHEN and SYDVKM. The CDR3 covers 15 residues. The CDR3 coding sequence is TGTGCCAGCAGTTCCTCTTCTGCTTCGGAGAATGAGCAGTTCTTC. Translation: CASSSSSASENEQFF.

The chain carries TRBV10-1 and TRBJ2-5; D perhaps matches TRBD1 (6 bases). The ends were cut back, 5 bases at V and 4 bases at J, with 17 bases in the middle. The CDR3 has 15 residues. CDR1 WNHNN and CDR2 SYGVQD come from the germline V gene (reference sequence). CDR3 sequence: CASSPDRPGGETQYF. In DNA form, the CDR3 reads TGCGCCAGCAGTCCCGACAGGCCTGGGGGAGAGACCCAGTACTTC.

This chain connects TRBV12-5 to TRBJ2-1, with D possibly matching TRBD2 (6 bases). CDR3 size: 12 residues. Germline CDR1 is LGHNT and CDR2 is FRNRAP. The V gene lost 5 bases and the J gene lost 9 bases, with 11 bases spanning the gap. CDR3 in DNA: TGTGCTAGTGGTGGGGGACTTGGTGAGCAGTTCTTC. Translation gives CASGGGLGEQFF.

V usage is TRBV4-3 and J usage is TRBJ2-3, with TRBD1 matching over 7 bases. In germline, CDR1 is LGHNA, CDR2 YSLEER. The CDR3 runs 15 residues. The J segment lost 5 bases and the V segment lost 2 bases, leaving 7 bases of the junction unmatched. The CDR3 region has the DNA TGCGCCAGCAGCCAATCCTCTCAGGGGGTAGATACGCAGTATTTT. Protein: CASSQSSQGVDTQYF.

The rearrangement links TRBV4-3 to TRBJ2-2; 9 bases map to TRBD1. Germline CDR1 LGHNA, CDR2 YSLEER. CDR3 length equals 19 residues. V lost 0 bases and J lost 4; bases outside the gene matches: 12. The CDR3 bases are TGCGCCAGCAGCCAAGAGGGACAGGGCGGTACCGGATCCACCGGGGAGCTGTTTTTT. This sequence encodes CASSQEGQGGTGSTGELFF.